This T cell receptor (beta chain) was retrieved from a study of siplizumab effects on memory and regulatory T cells. The table came from immunoSEQ multiplex PCR; TCRdb's copy has only in-frame clones and leaves some out. The table shows tens of thousands of clones, with approximately 95% occurring only once. The V end lost 4 bases, the J end lost 0 bases, and 10 bases lay between the germline ends. This CDR3 has 15 residues. CDR1 is MDHEN, CDR2 SYDVKM, per germline. The source is a human donor in good health. V is TRBV28 and J is TRBJ1-3, with D perhaps TRBD1 (6 bases). The sample comprised CD8+ T cells sorted from blood. CDR3 protein: CASSSDRSSGNTIYF. The CDR3 DNA follows: TGTGCCAGCAGTTCGGACAGAAGCTCTGGAAACACCATATATTTT.